What follows are 15 T cell receptor beta chains derived from one specimen sequenced in a study of T cell responses to AZD1222 COVID-19 vaccine. Profiled with immunoSEQ multiplex PCR; TCRdb holds only in-frame clones, not every one. The table lists about 200,000 clones, approximately 93% of them singletons, with 0.9% to 1.1% in the top ten. Specimen: peripheral blood, collected 28 days after the second AZD1222 dose. The receptors were sampled from an adult who received the AZD1222 COVID-19 vaccine.

This chain uses TRBV3-1 (or the pseudogene TRBV3-2) with TRBJ2-7; D unresolved. Germline assignment: CDR1 LGHDT and CDR2 YNNKEL (reference sequence). Trimming took 4 bases from V and 6 from J, leaving 16 bases between them. This CDR3 region has 14 residues. CDR3 coding DNA: TGTGCCAGCAGCCGACCGGGCACACGGCGCGAGCAGTACTTC. This codes for CASSRPGTRREQYF.

The rearrangement joins TRBV6-6 to TRBJ2-2, with 9 bases lining up with TRBD1. Germline CDR1 and CDR2: MNHNY and SVGAGI (reference sequence). V gave up 9 bases and J gave up 5 bases; unmatched junction bases: 7. The CDR3 spans 14 residues. CDR3 residues: CASQTGQGTGELFF. The DNA for the CDR3 is TGTGCCAGTCAAACGGGACAGGGTACCGGGGAGCTGTTTTTT.

V usage is TRBV27 and J usage is TRBJ1-4; 9 bases fit TRBD1. The germline V gene encodes CDR1 MNHEY and CDR2 SMNVEV (reference sequence). CDR3 length: 16 residues. With V trimmed by 5 bases and J by 8 bases, 12 bases remained unmatched. This CDR3 reads CASSGPGTGSPEKLFF. In nucleotides, the CDR3 is TGTGCCAGCAGTGGACCCGGGACAGGGTCTCCCGAAAAACTGTTTTTT.

J is TRBJ1-5 and V is TRBV7-3; the D is unclear. CDR3 length: 13 residues. Between the trimmed V and J ends, which lost 4 bases and 5 bases, there was a span of 9 bases. Germline CDR1 is SGHTA and CDR2 is FQGTGA. CDR3 protein: CASSWTPDQPQHF. In DNA, the CDR3 is TGTGCCAGCAGCTGGACCCCCGATCAGCCCCAGCATTTT.

The J gene is TRBJ1-2, the V gene TRBV3-1 (or the pseudogene TRBV3-2), with 9 bases aligning to TRBD1. With V trimmed by 3 bases and J by 8 bases, 7 bases remained unmatched. Per the germline V gene, CDR1 is LGHDT and CDR2 is YNNKEL (reference sequence). CDR3 size: 14 residues. The CDR3 DNA reads as TGTGCCAGCAGCCAGACCGGGACAGGGTCCGGCTACACCTTC. This encodes CASSQTGTGSGYTF.

V gene TRBV6-6 combines with J gene TRBJ1-1; 7 nucleotides agree with TRBD1. CDR3 size: 13 residues. CDR1 is MNHNY and CDR2 is SVGAGI in the germline V gene (reference sequence). V lost 6 bases and J lost 4; bases outside the gene matches: 5. The CDR3 DNA sequence: TGTGCCAGCAGAGGGGGCACGTTCACTGAAGCTTTCTTT. Translated: CASRGGTFTEAFF.

This chain connects TRBV6-5 to TRBJ1-2, with D perhaps TRBD1 (6 bases). CDR1 is MNHEY and CDR2 is SVGAGI in the germline V gene. The CDR3 runs to 15 residues. V lost 6 bases and J 3 bases, leaving 17 bases between the germline ends. The CDR3 sequence is CASSLTTGTYYGYTF. CDR3 DNA: TGTGCCAGCAGCTTAACTACAGGGACCTACTATGGCTACACCTTC.

The rearrangement uses TRBV6-1 and TRBJ1-3, with D hard to call. The CDR3 covers 16 residues. Germline assignment: CDR1 MNHNS and CDR2 SASEGT. Trimming left V 4 bases short and J 4 bases short, with 17 bases between. The CDR3 DNA sequence: TGTGCCAGCAGTGTGGACGGACCGCTCTTGGGAAACACCATATATTTT. Translating gives CASSVDGPLLGNTIYF.

This rearrangement joins TRBV10-2 to TRBJ1-1; no firm D call. The V end lost 6 bases, the J end lost 4 bases, and 15 bases lay between the germline ends. Germline CDR1 reads WSHSY; CDR2 reads SAAADI. CDR3 size: 14 residues. The CDR3 protein is CASRWTAGGTEAFF. CDR3 nucleotide sequence: TGCGCCAGCAGATGGACGGCTGGTGGCACTGAAGCTTTCTTT.

The V call is TRBV10-3, the J call TRBJ1-5; TRBD1 matches at 7 bases. This CDR3 contains 13 residues. The V gene end was trimmed by 8 bases and the J gene end by 8 bases; junction bases not matched to a gene: 9. Germline CDR1 reads ENHRY; CDR2 reads SYGVKD. The CDR3 DNA reads as TGTGCCATCTCCGAGGGGGCCAAGGAGCCCCAGCATTTT. Amino acids: CAISEGAKEPQHF.

This clone has only one observation. Here the CDR3 DNA reads TGCGCCAGCAGCCCGACCGGCAATCAGCCCCAGCATTTT. Translation: CASSPTGNQPQHF. V gene TRBV5-1 combines with J gene TRBJ1-5, with D unresolved. Trimming shortened V by 4 bases and J by 2 bases, and 7 bases separated the two germline ends. Germline lookup yields CDR1 SGHRS and CDR2 YFSETQ. The CDR3 consists of 13 residues.

V is TRBV7-2 and J is TRBJ1-5, with D possibly being TRBD1 (5 bases). There are 16 residues in the CDR3. Germline loops: CDR1 SGHTA, CDR2 FQGNSA. Trimming shortened V by 6 bases and J by 2 bases, and 17 bases separated the two germline ends. CDR3 DNA sequence: TGTGCCAGCAGTTCATCAGGGTATGGGGGCAATCAGCCCCAGCATTTT. Its protein product is CASSSSGYGGNQPQHF.

This clone was picked up one time. V usage is TRBV19 and J usage is TRBJ1-4, with 7 bases fitting TRBD1. Germline trimming cut 1 base from V and 8 bases from J; bases unmatched to any gene: 4. CDR3 size: 14 residues. From germline, CDR1 is LNHDA and CDR2 SQIVND (reference sequence). CDR3 coding DNA: TGTGCCAGTAGTATAGGACAGGGCGGCGAAAAACTGTTTTTT. Translated: CASSIGQGGEKLFF.

This sequence joins TRBV9 and TRBJ1-5; unclear D gene. Germline V CDR1 and CDR2: SGDLS, YYNGEE. The CDR3 is 14 residues long. Deletions cut 0 bases from V and 9 bases from J, with 13 bases between. In nucleotides, the CDR3 is TGTGCCAGCAGCGTAGAAGCCGGTGAGGGGCCCCAGCATTTT. Protein sequence: CASSVEAGEGPQHF.

This chain uses TRBV20-1 with TRBJ2-1, with D hard to call. The CDR3 extends over 11 amino acids. Trimming removed 4 bases at V and 7 bases at J, with 8 bases between. CDR1 DFQATT and CDR2 SNEGSKA come from the germline V gene (reference sequence). The CDR3 reads CSANSRNEQFF. The CDR3 DNA reads as TGCAGTGCTAATAGTCGGAATGAGCAGTTCTTC.